This T cell receptor beta chain emerged from a study of blood T cells in healthy people across ages. Looking at the study overall: The capture of about one barcoded beta molecule per two T cells was achieved by template switching.

Study outcomes and limitations: Strongly correlated with naive T cell percentage was TCR beta diversity. No conclusive comparison of naive versus antigen-experienced cells was possible with unsorted PBMCs.

The CDR3 covers 12 residues. Trimming left V 5 bases short and J 7 bases short, with 12 bases between. Looked up from germline, CDR1 is SGHRS and CDR2 is YFSETQ. PCR was performed a second time for roughly 7 to 12 cycles using a sample-barcoded 5' primer and a J-beta primer mix. A single record per CDR3 protein comes from TCRdb applying MiXCR to the 5' RACE reads. The table has 760,000 or so distinct CDR3 sequences, 25% seen once. Of note for this clonotype: What it binds is unknown.

The same data also contributed to another study, on T cells of mothers and their children. From that study: Nine systemically healthy Caucasian donors: three mothers, six children.

The genes are TRBV5-1 and TRBJ1-2, with D maybe TRBD1 (5 bases). The clonotype was recovered from a boy between 5 and 17 years old in good health. The sample comprised blood. The CDR3 region is CASRLDGGGYTF. In DNA form, the CDR3 reads TGCGCCAGCAGACTCGACGGGGGTGGCTACACCTTC.